The clone carrying this T cell receptor (beta chain) was seen a single time. Its antigen is not identified. The source of the sample is a study of blood T cells in healthy people across ages. The length of the CDR3 is 14 residues. Germline V gene sequence: CDR1 ENHRY, CDR2 SYGVKD. V gave up 4 bases and J gave up 8 bases, with 15 bases separating them. Alongside a J-beta primer mix, a sample-barcoded 5' primer served in a second PCR lasting about 7 to 12 cycles. At least 2.5 million CDR3-containing paired-end reads were obtained per sample. TCRdb ran MiXCR on the 5' RACE reads and lists one entry per CDR3 protein. The sample records 1,100,000 or so distinct CDR3 sequences, more than 40% being singletons. The study, taken as a whole, reports: More naive CD4+ cells and higher diversity marked long-lived donors relative to aged donors. Measured against age, TCR beta diversity per million T cells decreased in a roughly linear manner.

The study isolated at least 7 million PBMCs from each sample. The source is a woman aged 55 to 70 in good health. This chain connects TRBV10-3 to TRBJ2-1; D remains unclear. Sequencing was performed on blood. The CDR3 coding sequence is TGTGCCATCAGTGTCTTGGGTGATGGGGATGAGCAGTTCTTC. This gives the protein CAISVLGDGDEQFF.